This is a list of T cell receptor beta chains from one sample in a study of CD8 T cells in acute hepatitis C reinfection. Produced via immunoSEQ multiplex PCR; TCRdb's table is partial and in-frame only. The profile covers more than 35,000 clones, with approximately 90% appearing a single time and roughly 0.51% taken by the ten largest. The material sequenced was naive CD8+ T cells from PBMCs. These receptors all come from a man aged 25 to 40 with chronic hepatitis C. CDR3s include the opening cysteine and the closing phenylalanine or tryptophan. A D gene is named only where the DNA matches it firmly. Some rows mark clone size as missing; the rest say once, few, many or name a class of expanded clone.

V	D	J	size	DNA	CDR3
TRBV4-1	TRBD2	TRBJ2-3	NA	TGCGCCAGCAGCCAACCGGGACTAGGGTACACAGATACGCAGTATTTT	CASSQPGLGYTDTQYF
TRBV2	TRBD1	TRBJ1-2	few	TGTGCCAGCGACCTTTCGGGACAGGGGTTCGGCTACACCTTC	CASDLSGQGFGYTF
TRBV5-4	NA	TRBJ2-1	NA	TGTGCCAGCAACTCGGAATCGCACAATGAGCAGTTCTTC	CASNSESHNEQFF
TRBV7-2	NA	TRBJ2-7	few	TGTGCCAGCAGCTTGACACCCTCCTACGAGCAGTACTTC	CASSLTPSYEQYF
TRBV27	NA	TRBJ1-2	NA	TGTGCCAGCAGTTTAGGCGGAGACCTCACTAACTATGGCTACACCTTC	CASSLGGDLTNYGYTF
TRBV7-2	NA	TRBJ2-7	NA	TGTGCCAGCAGCTTAGATGGCGGCCGCTCCTACGAGCAGTACTTC	CASSLDGGRSYEQYF
TRBV7-2	NA	TRBJ2-1	NA	TGTGCCAGCAGCCCCGACCACGAAGGCGAGTTCTTC	CASSPDHEGEFF
TRBV7-9	NA	TRBJ2-5	NA	TGTGCCAGCAGCTTAGCCAGGGTCCCCGAGACCCAGTACTTC	CASSLARVPETQYF
TRBV4-1	TRBD1	TRBJ1-3	NA	TGCGCCAGCAGCCAAGATGGAAACAGGGGCATCTCTGGAAACACCATATATTTT	CASSQDGNRGISGNTIYF
TRBV27	TRBD2	TRBJ2-1	NA	TGTGCCAGCAGTTTAACTAGCGCCCAAAATGAGCAGTTCTTC	CASSLTSAQNEQFF
TRBV27	TRBD2	TRBJ2-3	NA	TGTGCCAGCAGTCCTCGGACTAGCGCCTCCACAGATACGCAGTATTTT	CASSPRTSASTDTQYF
TRBV5-4	NA	TRBJ1-1	NA	TGTGCCAGCAGCTTTGGAGGGTTCGCCACTGAAGCTTTCTTT	CASSFGGFATEAFF
TRBV21-1	NA	TRBJ1-1	NA	TGTGCCAGCAGCAAAAAGGGGCACACGGGTGGAGGGACTGAAGCTTTCTTT	CASSKKGHTGGGTEAFF
TRBV7-9	NA	TRBJ2-1	once	TGTGCCAGCAGCCCAGCCTGGGAAAATGAGCAGTTCTTC	CASSPAWENEQFF
TRBV11-2	NA	TRBJ2-7	NA	TGTGCCAGCAGTTCAGAGAGGGGGACGGGGCACGAGCAGTACTTC	CASSSERGTGHEQYF
TRBV19	NA	TRBJ2-7	NA	TGTGCCAGTAGTATAGGAGGGGGGAGCTACTACGAGCAGTACTTC	CASSIGGGSYYEQYF
TRBV4-1	NA	TRBJ2-7	NA	TGCGCCAGCAGCCATCGGGACGGCACCTACGAGCAGTACTTC	CASSHRDGTYEQYF
TRBV11-2	TRBD2	TRBJ2-5	NA	TGTGCCAGCAGCCTCCAGACCGTACTAGCGGGAGGGCAGGAGACCCAGTACTTC	CASSLQTVLAGGQETQYF
TRBV7-2	NA	TRBJ2-1	NA	TGTGCCAGCAGCTTAGAGGGTACGGACAGCTTCTACAATGAGCAGTTCTTC	CASSLEGTDSFYNEQFF
TRBV9	NA	TRBJ2-7	NA	TGTGCCAGCAGCGGGTACGAGCAGTACTTC	CASSGYEQYF
TRBV28	TRBD1	TRBJ2-5	NA	TGTGCCAGCAGTCCCGGACAGGGCGGAGAGACCCAGTACTTC	CASSPGQGGETQYF
TRBV7-9	NA	TRBJ1-4	few	TGTGCCAGCAGCTCTACGGAGGTCCGTGAAAAACTGTTTTTT	CASSSTEVREKLFF
TRBV15	NA	TRBJ1-3	NA	TGTGCCACCAGCAGCCCGACGGTCTCTGGAAACACCATATATTTT	CATSSPTVSGNTIYF
TRBV7-9	NA	TRBJ2-7	NA	TGTGCCAGCAGCTTAGCTATAGGGACAAACTACGAGCAGTACTTC	CASSLAIGTNYEQYF
TRBV19	NA	TRBJ1-1	NA	TGTGCCAGTAGGAGAAGGGATTGGGGGGGAATGAACACTGAAGCTTTCTTT	CASRRRDWGGMNTEAFF
TRBV19	NA	TRBJ1-5	NA	TGTGCCAGTAGCCCGGGGTATAGCAATCAGCCCCAGCATTTT	CASSPGYSNQPQHF
TRBV7-8	NA	TRBJ2-1	NA	TGTGCCAGCAGCCCAAGGGCCGGGGCAAAAACCGACAATGAGCAGTTCTTC	CASSPRAGAKTDNEQFF
TRBV7-9	NA	TRBJ2-5	NA	TGTGCCAGCAGCTTAGTCACTTCGGGAGCAGAGACCCAGTACTTC	CASSLVTSGAETQYF
TRBV5-6	NA	TRBJ2-3	NA	TGTGCCAGCAGCTTGTTAGCAGACACAGATACGCAGTATTTT	CASSLLADTDTQYF
TRBV4-3	NA	TRBJ1-2	once	TGCGCCAGCAGCCAAGTTGGACAGAACTTTTATGGCTACACCTTC	CASSQVGQNFYGYTF
TRBV2	NA	TRBJ1-1	once	TGTGCCAGCCCGGGAGGAGGGACGAACACTGAAGCTTTCTTT	CASPGGGTNTEAFF
TRBV19	NA	TRBJ1-2	NA	TGTGCCAGTAGTCCCGGTCCGAATCTAAATGGCTACACCTTC	CASSPGPNLNGYTF
TRBV7-9	NA	TRBJ2-5	NA	TGTGCCAGCAGCCAGAAGGGGAAAGAGACCCAGTACTTC	CASSQKGKETQYF
TRBV6-6	NA	TRBJ2-7	NA	TGTGCCAGCTCAGACTACGAGCAGTACTTC	CASSDYEQYF
TRBV5-1	TRBD1	TRBJ2-5	once	TGCGCCAGCAGCTCGACAGGGGAGACCCAGTACTTC	CASSSTGETQYF
TRBV15	NA	TRBJ1-6	NA	TGTGCCACCCGGGAGGGCGGGTCGCCCCTCCACTTT	CATREGGSPLHF
TRBV29-1	TRBD1	TRBJ1-3	NA	TGCAGCGTCCCGGACAGGGCTGGAAACACCATATATTTT	CSVPDRAGNTIYF
TRBV5-1	NA	TRBJ2-1	once	TGCGCCAGCAGCTTGACCGGCGTCCTCTACAATGAGCAGTTCTTC	CASSLTGVLYNEQFF
TRBV4-3	NA	TRBJ2-5	NA	TGCGCCAGCAGCCAAGGTGTTTCAGGGGCTTTAGAGACCCAGTACTTC	CASSQGVSGALETQYF
TRBV29-1	NA	TRBJ1-2	few	TGCAGCGTTCTACCGCAGGGAGAAGGCTACACCTTC	CSVLPQGEGYTF
TRBV7-9	NA	TRBJ1-1	NA	TGTGCCAGCAGCCCGGACGAGAACACTGAAGCTTTCTTT	CASSPDENTEAFF
TRBV7-9	TRBD1	TRBJ1-4	NA	TGTGCCAGCAGCCCCCAGGGACAGTTTAATGAAAAACTGTTTTTT	CASSPQGQFNEKLFF
TRBV10-3	TRBD1	TRBJ1-4	once	TGTGCCATCAGCGGCAGGGGGCTGGGTGAAAAACTGTTTTTT	CAISGRGLGEKLFF
TRBV19	TRBD1	TRBJ2-2	NA	TGTGCCAGTAGTATTTTGGGACAGGGGGGCACCGGGGAGCTGTTTTTT	CASSILGQGGTGELFF